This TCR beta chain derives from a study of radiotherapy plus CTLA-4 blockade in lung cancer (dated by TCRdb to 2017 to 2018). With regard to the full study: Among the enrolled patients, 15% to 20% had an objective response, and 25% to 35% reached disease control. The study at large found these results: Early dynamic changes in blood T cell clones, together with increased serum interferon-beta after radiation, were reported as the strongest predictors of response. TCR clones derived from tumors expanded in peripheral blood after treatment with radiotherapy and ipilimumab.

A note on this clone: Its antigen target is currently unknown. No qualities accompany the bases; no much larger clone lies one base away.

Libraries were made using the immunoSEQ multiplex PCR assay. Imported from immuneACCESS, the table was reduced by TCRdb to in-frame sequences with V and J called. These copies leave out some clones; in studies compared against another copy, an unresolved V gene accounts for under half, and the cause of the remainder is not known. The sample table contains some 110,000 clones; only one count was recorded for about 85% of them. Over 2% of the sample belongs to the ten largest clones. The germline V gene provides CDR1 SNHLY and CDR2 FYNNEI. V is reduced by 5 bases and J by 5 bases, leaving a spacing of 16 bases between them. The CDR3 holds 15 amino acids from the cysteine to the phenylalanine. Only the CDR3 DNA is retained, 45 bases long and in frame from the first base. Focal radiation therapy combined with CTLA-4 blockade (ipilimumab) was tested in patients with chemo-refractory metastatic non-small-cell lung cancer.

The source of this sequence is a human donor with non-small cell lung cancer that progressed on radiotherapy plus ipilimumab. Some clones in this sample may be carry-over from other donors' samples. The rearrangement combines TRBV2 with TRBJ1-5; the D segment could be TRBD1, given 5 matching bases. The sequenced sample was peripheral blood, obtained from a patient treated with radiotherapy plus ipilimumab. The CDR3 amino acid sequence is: CASSWGYSDDQPQHF. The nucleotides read TGTGCCAGCAGTTGGGGCTACTCGGATGATCAGCCCCAGCATTTT.